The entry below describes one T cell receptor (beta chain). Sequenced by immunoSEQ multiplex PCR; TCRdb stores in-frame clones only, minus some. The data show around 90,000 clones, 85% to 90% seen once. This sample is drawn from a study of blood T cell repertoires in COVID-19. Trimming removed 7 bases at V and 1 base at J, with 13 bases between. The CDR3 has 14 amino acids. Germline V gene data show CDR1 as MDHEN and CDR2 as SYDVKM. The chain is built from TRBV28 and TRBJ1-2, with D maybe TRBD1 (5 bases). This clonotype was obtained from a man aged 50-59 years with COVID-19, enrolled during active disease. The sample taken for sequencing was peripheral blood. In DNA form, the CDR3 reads TGTGCCAGCACCCTATCTCAGGGTAACTATGGCTACACCTTC. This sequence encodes CASTLSQGNYGYTF.